This T cell receptor (beta chain) emerged from a study of cytomegalovirus exposure and HLA in healthy donors. The CDR3 has 17 amino acids. The V gene end was trimmed by 3 bases and the J gene end by 2 bases; junction bases not matched to a gene: 10. Germline loops: CDR1 WSHSY, CDR2 SAAADI. The table came from immunoSEQ multiplex PCR; TCRdb's copy has only in-frame clones and leaves some out. The sample lists 300,000 to 450,000 clones, 70% to 90% occurring once. The receptor was derived from a woman aged 18-29 years in good health and CMV-seronegative. Sequences were obtained from PBMCs. J is TRBJ2-7 and V is TRBV10-2; TRBD2 aligns across 10 bases. CDR3 amino acids: CASSEIAGGTNTYEQYF. DNA of the CDR3: TGCGCCAGCAGTGAAATAGCGGGAGGAACTAATACCTACGAGCAGTACTTC.